Presented here are 2 T cell receptor beta chains from one specimen sequenced in a study of control samples from healthy donors and cancer patients. The method was immunoSEQ multiplex PCR; TCRdb's version includes in-frame clones alone and lacks a portion of them. The table has about 46,000 clones, roughly 86% seen once. What was sequenced was PBMCs. The source is a man aged 45 to 65 with head and neck cancer.

About this clone itself: Additional DNA sequences in this sample encode the identical CDR3. The chain joins TRBV9 to TRBJ2-7; D might be TRBD1 or TRBD2, each matching 5 bases. Trimming pared 0 bases from V and 2 bases from J, leaving 9 bases between. The CDR3 sequence is 14 residues long. Germline V lookup: CDR1 SGDLS, CDR2 YYNGEE. In DNA, the CDR3 is TGTGCCAGCAGCGTAGCGGGGCTAGCCTACGAGCAGTACTTC. This gives the protein CASSVAGLAYEQYF.

The chain carries TRBV11-1 and TRBJ2-3; D might be TRBD1 (6 bases). Deletions cut 2 bases from V and 2 bases from J, with 11 bases between. This CDR3 is 15 amino acids long. Germline CDR1 reads SGHAT; CDR2 reads FQDESV (reference sequence). CDR3 DNA sequence: TGTGCCAGCAGCTTACAGGGGAAGAACACAGATACGCAGTATTTT. Translated, it gives CASSLQGKNTDTQYF. Supplemented by reference TRBV11-1 and TRBJ2-3, the full variable domain reads EAEVAQSPRYKITEKSQAVAFWCDPISGHATLYWYRQILGQGPELLVQFQDESVVDDSQLPKDRFSAERLKGVDSTLKIQPAELGDSAMYLCASSLQGKNTDTQYFGPGTRLTVL.